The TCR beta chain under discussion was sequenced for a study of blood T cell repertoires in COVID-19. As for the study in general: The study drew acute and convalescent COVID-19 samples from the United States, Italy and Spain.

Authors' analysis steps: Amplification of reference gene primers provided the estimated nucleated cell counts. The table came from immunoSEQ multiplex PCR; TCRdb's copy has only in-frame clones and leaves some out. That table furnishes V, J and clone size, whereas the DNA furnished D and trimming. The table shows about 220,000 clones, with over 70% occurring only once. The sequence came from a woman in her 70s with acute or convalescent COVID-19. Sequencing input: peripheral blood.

The CDR3, as DNA: TGCAGCGCCCCGGCTAGCGGGGGAAACACAGATACGCAGTATTTT. This encodes CSAPASGGNTDTQYF. The gene calls are TRBV29-1 and TRBJ2-3, with TRBD2 identical over 10 bases. Germline CDR1 reads SQVTM; CDR2 reads ANQGSEA. V shed 7 bases and J 2 bases; nucleotides not matched to a gene: 9. CDR3 length: 15 residues.